A selection of T cell receptor beta chains follows, all from one sample in a study of beta chain features in type 1 diabetes. The assay was immunoSEQ multiplex PCR, and TCRdb's table has in-frame clones only and misses some. Seen here are around 130,000 clones, 7% to 10% observed once, and the top ten hold roughly 0.75%. The sequenced material came from central memory CD4+ T cells from blood. All receptors derive from a man under 40 with type 1 diabetes. The CDR3 runs from the conserved cysteine through the conserved F or W. Size is stated for part of the rows, as once, few or many counts, or as a class when the clone is expanded.

CDR3aa: CASFRGALTDTQYF
v_gene: TRBV7-8
j_gene: TRBJ2-3
abundance: .

CDR3aa: CATRPGQGNSPLHF
v_gene: TRBV7-9
j_gene: TRBJ1-6
abundance: .

CDR3aa: CASIATGTGLYEQYF
v_gene: TRBV28
j_gene: TRBJ2-7
abundance: .

CDR3aa: CASSQAAAGIGDEQFF
v_gene: TRBV4-2
j_gene: TRBJ2-1
abundance: few

CDR3aa: CASSPYLVGQGLDEQYF
v_gene: TRBV18
j_gene: TRBJ2-7
abundance: .

CDR3aa: CASSPGTLTDTQYF
v_gene: TRBV9
j_gene: TRBJ2-3
abundance: many

CDR3aa: CASSFQDYGKDTQYF
v_gene: TRBV6-6
j_gene: TRBJ2-3
abundance: .

CDR3aa: CASSIPANYGYTF
v_gene: TRBV2
j_gene: TRBJ1-2
abundance: few

CDR3aa: CASSLTSGGAETGELFF
v_gene: TRBV7-3
j_gene: TRBJ2-2
abundance: .

CDR3aa: CASSYNRDSANTGELFF
v_gene: TRBV27
j_gene: TRBJ2-2
abundance: .

CDR3aa: CASSLGSGTTNTEAFF
v_gene: TRBV7-9
j_gene: TRBJ1-1
abundance: few

CDR3aa: CASSNSGTGVDTQYF
v_gene: TRBV28
j_gene: TRBJ2-3
abundance: .

CDR3aa: CASSPPSGQETQYF
v_gene: TRBV18
j_gene: TRBJ2-5
abundance: .

CDR3aa: CASSTWTDGYTF
v_gene: TRBV7-2
j_gene: TRBJ1-2
abundance: few

CDR3aa: CATSRGGQGTDTQYF
v_gene: TRBV15
j_gene: TRBJ2-3
abundance: few